The next 20 T cell receptor beta chains were all read from a single sample in a study of shared clonotypes between healthy human individuals (dated by TCRdb to about 2020). Library preparation was by the immunoSEQ multiplex PCR assay. Here the immuneACCESS table is served through TCRdb, limited to in-frame sequences with V and J called. Missing clones are a known gap in these copies; in checked studies unresolved V genes cover under half, and the rest lacks a known reason. This sample has some 790,000 clones in its table, and 55% to 80% of those were observed once. In total, the top ten clones hold under 2% of the sample. Specimen: memory CD4+ T cells sorted from blood. Per the publication, the cell subset or site label means: CD45RA-negative fraction. These receptors were obtained from a woman aged 25 to 39 in good health.

This clone has a single count. This sequence joins TRBV11-3 and TRBJ2-7, with 9 bases matching TRBD1. The V and J ends lost 4 bases and 4 bases, in that order; junction bases with no gene match: 5. Germline CDR1 reads SGHNT; CDR2 reads YENEEA. The CDR3 loop spans 14 amino acids. The CDR3 nucleotides are TGTGCCAGCAGCTCACCGGGACAGGGTTACGAGCAGTACTTC. This gives the protein CASSSPGQGYEQYF.

The V gene is TRBV11-2, the J gene TRBJ1-1, with D unclear. This CDR3 comprises 14 residues. The germline gives CDR1 SGHAT, CDR2 FQNNGV. V was pared by 5 bases and J by 1 base, with 11 bases between. The CDR3 loop is CASSTGRPNTEAFF. The CDR3 DNA reads TGTGCCAGCAGCACCGGTAGGCCGAACACTGAAGCTTTCTTT.

This chain connects TRBV11-2 to TRBJ2-2; D unresolved. The V and J ends lost 5 bases and 1 base respectively, with 14 bases between them. Germline CDR1 is SGHAT and CDR2 is FQNNGV. This CDR3 spans 16 amino acids. The CDR3: CASSVERVQNTGELFF. In nucleotides, the CDR3 is TGTGCCAGCAGCGTCGAGCGAGTTCAGAACACCGGGGAGCTGTTTTTT.

The chain is built from TRBV19 and TRBJ2-1; a possible D gene is TRBD2 (7 bases). Looked up from germline, CDR1 is LNHDA and CDR2 is SQIVND (reference sequence). Trimming left V 6 bases short and J 1 base short, with 13 bases between. This CDR3 has 15 amino acids. The CDR3 reads CASRLGGASYNEQFF. CDR3 DNA sequence: TGTGCCAGTAGATTGGGGGGGGCATCCTACAATGAGCAGTTCTTC.

The CDR3 region is CAWSPRSPPTEAFF. The CDR3 nucleotides are TGTGCCTGGAGTCCCAGGTCCCCCCCCACTGAAGCTTTCTTT. The V call is TRBV30, the J call TRBJ1-1; the D is unclear. The germline V gene encodes CDR1 GTSNPN and CDR2 SVGIG (reference sequence). The CDR3 has 14 residues. The germline V and J ends were trimmed by 2 bases and 4 bases, with 14 bases remaining between them.

In this sample, this clone turned up many times. The chain employs TRBV28 and TRBJ2-2; D assignment may be TRBD1 or TRBD2 (5 bases each). V was clipped by 5 bases and J by 3 bases, with 16 bases between them. The CDR3 contains 16 residues. CDR1 is MDHEN, CDR2 SYDVKM, per germline. The CDR3 reads CASSGGEVSHTGELFF. The CDR3 DNA follows: TGTGCCAGCAGTGGGGGAGAAGTGAGTCACACCGGGGAGCTGTTTTTT. The full variable domain, rest sourced from reference TRBV28 and TRBJ2-2, is DVKVTQSSRYLVKRTGEKVFLECVQDMDHENMFWYRQDPGLGLRLIYFSYDVKMKEKGDIPEGYSVSREKKERFSLILESASTNQTSMYLCASSGGEVSHTGELFFGEGSRLTVL.

In this sample, this clone turned up once. V gene TRBV5-6 combines with J gene TRBJ1-3; 7 positions match TRBD1. Germline CDR1 and CDR2: SGHDT and YYEEEE. The CDR3 is made up of 13 amino acids. V lost 4 bases and J lost 9; bases outside the gene matches: 7. DNA of the CDR3: TGTGCCAGCAGCCCGACAGGGACGGGCACCATATATTTT. Translated, it gives CASSPTGTGTIYF.

This sequence joins TRBV11-2 and TRBJ2-7, with 7 bases fitting TRBD2. CDR3 length: 15 residues. V gave up 5 bases and J gave up 6 bases; unmatched junction bases: 13. Germline lookup yields CDR1 SGHAT and CDR2 FQNNGV. CDR3: CASSPQSGGLSEQYF. The CDR3 DNA reads as TGTGCCAGCAGCCCTCAATCGGGAGGACTTTCCGAGCAGTACTTC.

The DNA of the CDR3 is TGTGCCAGCAGCCTATGGGGGGAAGATACGCAGTATTTT. Translated: CASSLWGEDTQYF. The J gene is TRBJ2-3, the V gene TRBV27, with D perhaps TRBD2 (6 bases). With 6 bases removed from V and 5 bases from J, the gap between germline ends came to 12 bases. The length of the CDR3 is 13 residues. Germline-derived CDR1 and CDR2 are MNHEY and SMNVEV (reference sequence).

The V and J genes are TRBV19 and TRBJ2-4; unclear D gene. Germline CDR1 and CDR2: LNHDA and SQIVND (reference sequence). V was cut by 5 bases and J by 2 bases, with 4 bases left in between. The CDR3 has 12 residues. CDR3 sequence reads: CASSPSKNIQYF. Written as DNA, the CDR3 is TGTGCCAGTAGTCCCTCCAAAAACATTCAGTACTTC. The whole variable domain, remainder taken from reference TRBV19 and TRBJ2-4, is DGGITQSPKYLFRKEGQNVTLSCEQNLNHDAMYWYRQDPGQGLRLIYYSQIVNDFQKGDIAEGYSVSREKKESFPLTVTSAQKNPTAFYLCASSPSKNIQYFGAGTRLSVL.

V is TRBV6-1 and J is TRBJ2-5; 9 positions match TRBD1. The J call is uncertain, as TRBJ2-7 better fits the DNA end. The CDR3 spans 14 residues. Germline V gene lookup returns CDR1 MNHNS and CDR2 SASEGT. CDR3 in amino acids: CASSLTGGGNEQYF. DNA for the CDR3: TGTGCCAGCAGTCTAACAGGGGGCGGGAACGAGCAGTACTTC.

The chain has TRBV9 and TRBJ2-5; no clear D. Germline CDR1 SGDLS, CDR2 YYNGEE. The CDR3 has 15 residues. V gave up 2 bases and J gave up 2 bases, with 13 bases separating them. The CDR3 loop reads CASSVAKLPQETQYF. The CDR3 DNA follows: TGTGCCAGCAGCGTTGCGAAGCTTCCACAAGAGACCCAGTACTTC. The variable domain in full, completed from reference TRBV9 and TRBJ2-5, reads DSGVTQTPKHLITATGQRVTLRCSPRSGDLSVYWYQQSLDQGLQFLIQYYNGEERAKGNILERFSAQQFPDLHSELNLSSLELGDSALYFCASSVAKLPQETQYFGPGTRLLVL.

The V call is TRBV7-9, the J call TRBJ1-2, with 7 nucleotides matching TRBD1. The V gene end was trimmed by 5 bases and the J gene end by 7 bases; junction bases not matched to a gene: 16. The CDR3 is 16 residues long. In germline, CDR1 is SEHNR, CDR2 FQNEAQ (reference sequence). For the CDR3, the DNA is TGTGCCAGCAGCCCCAAACACCCGGGACAGTCGGGTGGCTACACCTTC. Translating gives CASSPKHPGQSGGYTF.

V is TRBV19 and J is TRBJ1-4; perhaps TRBD1 as D (5 bases). Germline-derived CDR1 and CDR2 are LNHDA and SQIVND (reference sequence). CDR3 length equals 14 residues. With 6 bases removed from V and 4 bases from J, the gap between germline ends came to 12 bases. This CDR3 is CASSQTAHNEKLFF. The CDR3 nucleotides read TGTGCCAGTAGCCAGACAGCCCATAATGAAAAACTGTTTTTT.

The chain is built from TRBV5-1 and TRBJ1-2; D possibly corresponds to TRBD1 (5 bases). Deletions cut 0 bases from V and 8 bases from J, with 11 bases between. The CDR3 has 13 amino acids. From germline, CDR1 is SGHRS and CDR2 YFSETQ. CDR3 loop: CASSLVDRGGYTF. CDR3 sequence (DNA): TGCGCCAGCAGCTTGGTTGACAGAGGAGGCTACACCTTC.

V and J are TRBV4-1 and TRBJ2-2; no clear D gene. V was pared by 6 bases and J by 3 bases, with 11 bases between. This CDR3 has 14 amino acids. In germline, CDR1 is MGHRA, CDR2 YSYEKL. This chain's CDR3 is CASSYNSYTGELFF. The CDR3 DNA sequence: TGCGCCAGCAGTTATAACAGCTACACCGGGGAGCTGTTTTTT.

CDR3 region: CASSLPDRHQETQYF. In DNA, the CDR3 is TGTGCCAGCAGCTTGCCCGACAGGCACCAAGAGACCCAGTACTTC. The chain links TRBV5-6 to TRBJ2-5; D is perhaps TRBD1 (6 bases). The CDR3 covers 15 residues. From germline, CDR1 is SGHDT and CDR2 YYEEEE. V lost 1 base and J 0 bases, leaving 10 bases between the germline ends.

The V and J genes are TRBV7-8 and TRBJ1-1; TRBD1 matches at 7 bases. The CDR3 covers 15 residues. The germline gives CDR1 SGHVS, CDR2 FQNEAQ. V shed 1 base, J shed 7 bases, and the junction held 9 bases outside the gene matches. CDR3 sequence reads: CASSLELQGRGEAFF. CDR3 bases: TGTGCCAGCAGCTTAGAACTACAGGGGCGGGGTGAAGCTTTCTTT.

The chain joins TRBV27 to TRBJ2-1; D unclear. Looked up from germline, CDR1 is MNHEY and CDR2 is SMNVEV (reference sequence). The CDR3 is 15 amino acids. Trimming cost V 5 bases and J 1 base, with 12 bases left between them. CDR3 residues: CASSMIAGSYNEQFF. The DNA for the CDR3 is TGTGCCAGCAGTATGATAGCCGGATCCTACAATGAGCAGTTCTTC.

The V and J genes are TRBV28 and TRBJ2-1; D is perhaps TRBD2 (6 bases). Per the germline V gene, CDR1 is MDHEN and CDR2 is SYDVKM. This CDR3 spans 13 amino acids. Trimming removed 7 bases at V and 5 bases at J, with 12 bases between. Written as DNA, the CDR3 is TGTGCCAGCATCGGGACTCCCAACAATGAGCAGTTCTTC. Protein: CASIGTPNNEQFF. Full variable domain (missing parts from reference TRBV28 and TRBJ2-1): DVKVTQSSRYLVKRTGEKVFLECVQDMDHENMFWYRQDPGLGLRLIYFSYDVKMKEKGDIPEGYSVSREKKERFSLILESASTNQTSMYLCASIGTPNNEQFFGPGTRLTVL.